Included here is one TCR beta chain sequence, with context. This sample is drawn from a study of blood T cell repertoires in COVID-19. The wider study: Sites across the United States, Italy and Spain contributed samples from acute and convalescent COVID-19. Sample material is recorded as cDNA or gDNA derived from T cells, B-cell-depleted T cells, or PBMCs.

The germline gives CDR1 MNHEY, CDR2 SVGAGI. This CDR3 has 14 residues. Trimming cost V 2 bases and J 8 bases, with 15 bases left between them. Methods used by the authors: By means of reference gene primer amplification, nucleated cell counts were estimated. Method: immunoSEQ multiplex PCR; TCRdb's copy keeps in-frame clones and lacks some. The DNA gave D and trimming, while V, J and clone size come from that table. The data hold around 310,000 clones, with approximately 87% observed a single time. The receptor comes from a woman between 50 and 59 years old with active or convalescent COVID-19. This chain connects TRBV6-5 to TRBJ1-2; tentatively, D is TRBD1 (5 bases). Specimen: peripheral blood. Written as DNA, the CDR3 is TGTGCCAGCAGTTACAGGGCAGACCAGGGAGGCTACACCTTC. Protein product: CASSYRADQGGYTF.